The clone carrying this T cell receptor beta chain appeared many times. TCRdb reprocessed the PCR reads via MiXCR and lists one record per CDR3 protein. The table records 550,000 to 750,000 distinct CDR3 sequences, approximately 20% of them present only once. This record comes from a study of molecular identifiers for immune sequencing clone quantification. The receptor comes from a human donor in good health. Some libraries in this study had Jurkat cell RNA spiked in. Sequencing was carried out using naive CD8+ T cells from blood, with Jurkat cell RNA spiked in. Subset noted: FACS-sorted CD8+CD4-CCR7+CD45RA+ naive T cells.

Written as DNA, the CDR3 is TGTGCCAGCAGTTTAGGACTAGCGGCAAACCAAGAGACCCAGTACTTC. As protein: CASSLGLAANQETQYF. The chain combines TRBV28 with TRBJ2-5, with 10 nucleotides matching TRBD2. The V gene's germline CDR1 is MDHEN and CDR2 SYDVKM. The CDR3 has 16 amino acids. With V trimmed by 2 bases and J by 0 bases, 3 bases remained unmatched.